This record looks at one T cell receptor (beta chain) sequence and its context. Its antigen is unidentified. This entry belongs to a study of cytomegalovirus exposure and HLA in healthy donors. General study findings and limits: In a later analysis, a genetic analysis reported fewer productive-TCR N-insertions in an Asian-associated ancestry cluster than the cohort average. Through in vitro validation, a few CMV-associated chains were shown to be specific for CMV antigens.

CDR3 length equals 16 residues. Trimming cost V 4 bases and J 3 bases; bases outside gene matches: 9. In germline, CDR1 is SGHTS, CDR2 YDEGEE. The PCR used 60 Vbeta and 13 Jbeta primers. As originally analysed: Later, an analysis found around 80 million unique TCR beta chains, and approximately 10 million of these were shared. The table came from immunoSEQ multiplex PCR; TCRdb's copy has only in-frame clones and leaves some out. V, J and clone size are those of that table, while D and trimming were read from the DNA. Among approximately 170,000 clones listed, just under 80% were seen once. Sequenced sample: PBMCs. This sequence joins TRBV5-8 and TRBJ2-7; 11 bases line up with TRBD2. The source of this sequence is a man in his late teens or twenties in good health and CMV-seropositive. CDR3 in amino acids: CASSQLAGVGRYEQYF. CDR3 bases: TGTGCCAGCAGCCAACTAGCGGGAGTAGGTCGCTACGAGCAGTACTTC.